The 9 T cell receptor beta chains below all came from one sample that was sequenced in a study of blood T cell repertoires in COVID-19. Method: immunoSEQ multiplex PCR; TCRdb's copy keeps in-frame clones and lacks some. Of under 400,000 clones detected, about nine tenths appear once; the ten largest clones hold over 1%. The sequenced sample was PBMCs or T cells enriched from blood (not recorded which). These receptors all stem from a woman aged 25 to 39 who had been exposed to COVID-19.

The chain combines TRBV11-2 with TRBJ2-5; TRBD2 matches at 10 bases. In germline, CDR1 is SGHAT, CDR2 FQNNGV. This CDR3 contains 18 residues. The J segment lost 5 bases and the V segment lost 2 bases, leaving 14 bases of the junction unmatched. DNA for the CDR3: TGTGCCAGCAGCTTAACCGCTTTGGGTAGCGGGAGGTCGGAGACCCAGTACTTC. Protein product: CASSLTALGSGRSETQYF.

The V and J genes are TRBV11-3 and TRBJ1-5, with TRBD1 as a possible D gene (6 bases). CDR3 size: 16 residues. Germline CDR1 SGHNT, CDR2 YENEEA. V lost 8 bases and J 7 bases, leaving 24 bases between the germline ends. CDR3 bases: TGTGCCAGCGCCAGAAGGGGGGGCCTCGTTGAACAGCCCCAGCATTTT. Translating it yields CASARRGGLVEQPQHF.

The chain joins TRBV18 to TRBJ2-7; maybe TRBD2 (7 bases). The CDR3 has 13 amino acids. The V end was cut by 3 bases, the J end by 12 bases, with 18 bases between. Germline V gene sequence: CDR1 KGHSH, CDR2 LQKENI. In nucleotides, the CDR3 is TGTGCCAGCTCACCTCCGGAGGGGGGGTTCTTGTACTTC. Amino acid sequence: CASSPPEGGFLYF.

This clone appeared a few times. The chain employs TRBV9 and TRBJ1-5; TRBD1 might be the D (5 bases). Trimming left V 1 base short and J 8 bases short, with 13 bases between. The length of the CDR3 is 14 residues. Germline CDR1 and CDR2: SGDLS and YYNGEE. The CDR3 is CASSVSDSSKPQHF. Written as DNA, the CDR3 is TGTGCCAGCAGCGTATCCGACAGTTCGAAGCCCCAGCATTTT.

The chain recombines TRBV18 with TRBJ2-5, with D perhaps matching TRBD2 (5 bases). The CDR3 runs to 14 residues. Trimming removed 3 bases at V and 2 bases at J, with 10 bases between. Germline-derived CDR1 and CDR2 are KGHSH and LQKENI. CDR3 region: CASSPLPGQETQYF. For the CDR3, the DNA is TGTGCCAGCTCACCCCTCCCGGGACAAGAGACCCAGTACTTC.

This clone was seen more than once but under ten times. Other DNA sequences in the same sample also yield this CDR3. J is TRBJ1-3 and V is TRBV2; D possibly corresponds to TRBD1 (6 bases). V lost 3 bases and J lost 0, with 9 bases in between. From germline, CDR1 is SNHLY and CDR2 FYNNEI. This CDR3 contains 15 residues. This CDR3 reads CASSEDSSSGNTIYF. The CDR3 DNA reads as TGTGCCAGCAGTGAGGACAGTTCCTCTGGAAACACCATATATTTT.

The V and J genes are TRBV5-1 and TRBJ2-2; 14 nucleotides agree with TRBD2. With V trimmed by 2 bases and J by 5 bases, 8 bases remained unmatched. The CDR3 extends over 18 amino acids. Germline V gene data show CDR1 as SGHRS and CDR2 as YFSETQ. The CDR3 DNA reads as TGCGCCAGCAGCTTCCCGGGACTAGCGGGAGAAAGAACCGGGGAGCTGTTTTTT. Amino acids: CASSFPGLAGERTGELFF.

Note on this clone: An end of the junction differs from the germline gene, which may be a read error. The chain couples TRBV12-3 or TRBV12-4 to TRBJ2-7; 11 nucleotides match TRBD2. This CDR3 contains 13 residues. CDR3 DNA sequence: TGTGCCAGCAGTCCGGGACTAGCGGCACCTAATTTCTTC. This sequence encodes CASSPGLAAPNFF.

The chain has TRBV28 and TRBJ1-6; TRBD1 aligns across 9 bases. Germline CDR1 MDHEN, CDR2 SYDVKM. Germline trimming cut 10 bases from V and 9 bases from J; bases unmatched to any gene: 16. CDR3 length equals 16 residues. The DNA of the CDR3 is TGTGCCATCAGCCGCCCTGGGACAGGGTGGTTTTCACCCCTCCACTTT. Translation: CAISRPGTGWFSPLHF. Full variable domain (outside the CDR3, taken from reference TRBV28 and TRBJ1-6): DVKVTQSSRYLVKRTGEKVFLECVQDMDHENMFWYRQDPGLGLRLIYFSYDVKMKEKGDIPEGYSVSREKKERFSLILESASTNQTSMYLCAISRPGTGWFSPLHFGNGTRLTVT.